The 27 T cell receptor beta chains below come from one sample, sequenced in a study of identical twins. TCRdb ran MiXCR on the 5' RACE reads and lists one entry per CDR3 protein. The top ten clones hold around 3% of a sample with 450,000 or so distinct CDR3 sequences, less than 25% of them seen once. This same sample was also part of a study on T cells expressing NK-cell markers.

Specimen: CD4+ T cells sorted from blood. The receptor source for this set is a young woman in good health.

This clonotype was detected a few times. The genes are TRBV9 and TRBJ1-2; a weak D match, TRBD1 (6 bases). The CDR3 has 15 residues. From germline, CDR1 is SGDLS and CDR2 YYNGEE. Trimming shortened V by 3 bases and J by 3 bases, and 15 bases separated the two germline ends. Here the CDR3 DNA reads TGTGCCAGCAGCGGAGGCCCACAGGGTGACTATGGCTACACCTTC. Its translation is CASSGGPQGDYGYTF.

This clonotype was seen only a few times. J is TRBJ2-6 and V is TRBV5-6; no clear D gene. V was shortened by 1 base and J by 3 bases, with 8 bases between the two germline ends. Germline lookup yields CDR1 SGHDT and CDR2 YYEEEE. This CDR3 spans 15 amino acids. CDR3 in amino acids: CASSLRSGGANVLTF. CDR3 coding DNA: TGTGCCAGCAGCTTGCGATCCGGTGGGGCCAACGTCCTGACTTTC.

In its sample, this clonotype was seen a few times. This chain connects TRBV29-1 to TRBJ1-5; a possible D gene is TRBD1 (5 bases). The CDR3 runs to 15 residues. The germline gives CDR1 SQVTM, CDR2 ANQGSEA. V was pared by 4 bases and J by 3 bases, with 16 bases between. This CDR3 reads CSVAFVGTPNQPQHF. CDR3 DNA: TGCAGCGTTGCGTTTGTGGGGACGCCCAATCAGCCCCAGCATTTT.

This clonotype was seen only a few times. J is TRBJ1-6 and V is TRBV6-5, with D maybe TRBD1 (5 bases). Germline assignment: CDR1 MNHEY and CDR2 SVGAGI. The CDR3 length is 14 residues. V was cut by 4 bases and J by 8 bases, with 12 bases left in between. As DNA, the CDR3 is TGTGCCAGCAGTTTCGGGGGGACCTATTCACCCCTCCACTTT. Translating it yields CASSFGGTYSPLHF.

This chain uses TRBV7-9 with TRBJ1-5; 8 nucleotides line up with TRBD1. The CDR3 is 17 amino acids. With 5 bases clipped from V and 3 bases from J, the junction kept 12 bases outside the gene matches. CDR1 and CDR2 from the germline V gene are SEHNR and FQNEAQ (reference sequence). This CDR3 reads CASSASLTGGINQPQHF. The DNA of the CDR3 is TGTGCCAGCAGCGCCAGTCTTACAGGGGGAATCAATCAGCCCCAGCATTTT.

Only one count was recorded for this clonotype. The chain recombines TRBV20-1 with TRBJ2-3; 14 nucleotides align to TRBD2. Germline V gene sequence: CDR1 DFQATT, CDR2 SNEGSKA (reference sequence). The CDR3 is 17 residues long. With 0 bases clipped from V and 7 bases from J, the junction kept 9 bases outside the gene matches. The chain's CDR3 is CSARDRLAGGLRYTQYF. CDR3 DNA sequence: TGCAGTGCTAGAGATCGACTAGCGGGGGGGCTGCGATATACGCAGTATTTT.

Here the CDR3 reads CASSISREGEAFF. CDR3 DNA sequence: TGTGCCAGTAGTATCTCCAGGGAAGGTGAAGCTTTCTTT. The V gene is TRBV19, the J gene TRBJ1-1; D might be TRBD1 (5 bases). Between the trimmed V and J ends, which lost 3 bases and 7 bases, there was a span of 12 bases. Germline CDR1 is LNHDA and CDR2 is SQIVND (reference sequence). The CDR3 is made up of 13 amino acids.

There are a few counts of this clonotype. The rearrangement uses TRBV7-9 and TRBJ2-7; no clear D. The CDR3 runs to 13 residues. CDR1 is SEHNR and CDR2 is FQNEAQ in the germline V gene (reference sequence). V was cut by 5 bases and J by 3 bases, with 11 bases left in between. CDR3 residues: CASSPLRYYEQYF. For the CDR3, the DNA is TGTGCCAGCAGCCCCCTTCGTTACTACGAGCAGTACTTC.

The chain is built from TRBV20-1 and TRBJ1-6; D is uncertain. Per the germline V gene, CDR1 is DFQATT and CDR2 is SNEGSKA (reference sequence). This CDR3 is built from 14 residues. The V end lost 3 bases, the J end lost 8 bases, and 14 bases lay between the germline ends. The CDR3 DNA reads as TGCAGTGCTAGGGCCGTTCGCCCCGATTCACCCCTCCACTTT. This codes for CSARAVRPDSPLHF.

This chain uses TRBV12-3 or TRBV12-4 with TRBJ2-7, with D possibly TRBD1 on 5 matching bases. Trimming shortened V by 1 base and J by 3 bases, and 10 bases separated the two germline ends. This CDR3 comprises 14 residues. CDR3 protein: CASSLDPGNYEQYF. The CDR3 DNA reads TGTGCCAGCAGTTTAGATCCAGGGAACTACGAGCAGTACTTC.

This clonotype was counted only a few times. The chain couples TRBV20-1 to TRBJ2-2, with D perhaps TRBD1 (5 bases). CDR3 size: 11 residues. Trimming shortened V by 6 bases and J by 6 bases, and 8 bases separated the two germline ends. Germline V gives CDR1 DFQATT, CDR2 SNEGSKA (reference sequence). The CDR3 DNA sequence: TGCAGTGCCCCAGGGCCCGGGGAGCTGTTTTTT. This codes for CSAPGPGELFF.

The sample holds a few counts of this clonotype. The genes are TRBV3-1 and TRBJ2-7; TRBD2 might be the D (5 bases). This CDR3 region has 15 residues. The V gene lost 5 bases and the J gene lost 0 bases, with 14 bases spanning the gap. CDR1 and CDR2 from the germline V gene are LGHDT and YNNKEL (reference sequence). The CDR3 here is CASSKRGSYSYEQYF. In nucleotides, the CDR3 is TGTGCCAGCAGCAAGCGCGGGTCTTACTCCTACGAGCAGTACTTC.

This clonotype has just a few counts. V gene TRBV20-1 combines with J gene TRBJ2-1; 11 bases line up with TRBD2. Germline loops: CDR1 DFQATT, CDR2 SNEGSKA (reference sequence). The CDR3 has 16 residues. V lost 4 bases, J lost 1 base, and 6 bases stayed unmatched. The CDR3 bases are TGCAGTGCTACTCCCGGACTAGCGGGTTCCTACAATGAGCAGTTCTTC. It yields the protein CSATPGLAGSYNEQFF.

This clonotype was observed a handful of times. The genes are TRBV3-1 and TRBJ1-6; 7 positions agree with TRBD1. The germline gives CDR1 LGHDT, CDR2 YNNKEL (reference sequence). The CDR3 is made up of 12 amino acids. V was clipped by 11 bases and J by 8 bases; unmatched bases: 6. CDR3 protein: CASGGQDSPLHF. In DNA form, the CDR3 reads TGTGCCTCAGGGGGGCAAGATTCACCCCTCCACTTT.

This chain connects TRBV10-1 to TRBJ2-7; 9 positions match TRBD1. Germline V lookup: CDR1 WNHNN, CDR2 SYGVQD (reference sequence). J was trimmed by 1 base and V by 6 bases; bases with no gene match: 7. There are 15 residues in the CDR3. The CDR3 loop is CASSDSDRGSYEQYF. The CDR3 DNA is TGCGCCAGCAGCGATTCGGACAGGGGTTCCTACGAGCAGTACTTC.

The chain uses TRBV3-1 and TRBJ2-3; 7 bases match TRBD2. The CDR3 is made up of 15 amino acids. Trimming at V came to 8 bases and at J to 1 base, leaving 9 bases not matched to a gene. Germline lookup yields CDR1 LGHDT and CDR2 YNNKEL (reference sequence). CDR3 in DNA: TGTGCCAGCTGCCGCCAGCGGGAAGGCACAGATACGCAGTATTTT. It yields the protein CASCRQREGTDTQYF.

In DNA, the CDR3 is TGCGCCAGCAGCCCAGCCGTCCAGAATCTCTACGAGCAGTACTTC. Its protein product is CASSPAVQNLYEQYF. The chain recombines TRBV4-3 with TRBJ2-7; no clear D gene. The V gene lost 4 bases and the J gene lost 3 bases, with 16 bases spanning the gap. This CDR3 contains 15 residues. Germline V lookup: CDR1 LGHNA, CDR2 YSLEER.

This clonotype was detected ten times or more. The chain couples TRBV20-1 to TRBJ2-7; either TRBD1 or TRBD2 may fit D (5 bases each). Germline V CDR1 and CDR2: DFQATT, SNEGSKA (reference sequence). Trimming removed 5 bases at V and 2 bases at J, with 16 bases between. The CDR3 is made up of 14 amino acids. This CDR3 reads CSAGGWGRTYEQYF. The CDR3 DNA sequence: TGCAGTGCTGGGGGTTGGGGGAGAACCTACGAGCAGTACTTC.

The rearrangement joins TRBV20-1 to TRBJ1-2, with D maybe TRBD1 (5 bases). The CDR3 loop spans 14 amino acids. Germline CDR1 DFQATT, CDR2 SNEGSKA (reference sequence). Trimming stripped 7 bases from V and 2 bases from J, with 17 bases between. CDR3 region: CSVREPGRNYGYTF. The DNA of the CDR3 is TGCAGTGTTAGGGAACCAGGGAGGAACTATGGCTACACCTTC.

This clonotype was counted between two and nine times. The CDR3 spells CASSQASPGRGYTF. The CDR3 DNA reads as TGTGCCAGCAGCCAGGCGAGCCCGGGAAGAGGCTACACCTTC. This chain connects TRBV4-2 to TRBJ1-2; D is unclear. V was pared by 3 bases and J by 8 bases, with 16 bases between. There are 14 residues in the CDR3. Germline CDR1 and CDR2: LGHNA and YNFKEQ.

This clonotype was seen a few times. This chain links TRBV29-1 with TRBJ1-2; D call uncertain. Trimming took off 4 bases at V and 4 bases at J, with 10 bases between the two ends. Germline lookup yields CDR1 SQVTM and CDR2 ANQGSEA. This CDR3 has 12 residues. The DNA of the CDR3 is TGCAGCGTTGCTCAGGCAGGCTATGGCTACACCTTC. Its protein product is CSVAQAGYGYTF. Drawing the rest from reference TRBV29-1 and TRBJ1-2, the complete variable domain is SAVISQKPSRDICQRGTSLTIQCQVDSQVTMMFWYRQQPGQSLTLIATANQGSEATYESGFVIDKFPISRPNLTFSTLTVSNMSPEDSSIYLCSVAQAGYGYTFGSGTRLTVV.

The chain recombines TRBV9 with TRBJ1-4, with TRBD1 identical over 7 bases. CDR1 and CDR2 from the germline V gene are SGDLS and YYNGEE. With V trimmed by 2 bases and J by 8 bases, 3 bases remained unmatched. This CDR3 has 13 residues. CDR3 coding DNA: TGTGCCAGCAGCGTGACAGGGCGAGAAAAACTGTTTTTT. Translating it yields CASSVTGREKLFF.

The CDR3 coding sequence is TGTGCCAGCAGCTTGGTTCAGGGGGGGTCCTACGAGCAGTACTTC. Translated: CASSLVQGGSYEQYF. The chain carries TRBV7-2 and TRBJ2-7; D could derive from TRBD1 or TRBD2 (7 bases each). V was cut by 3 bases and J by 1 base, with 13 bases left in between. Germline V lookup: CDR1 SGHTA, CDR2 FQGNSA. The length of the CDR3 is 15 residues.

The table lists this clonotype with a few counts. The chain couples TRBV9 to TRBJ2-5; D perhaps matches TRBD2 (6 bases). The CDR3 runs to 15 residues. Germline lookup yields CDR1 SGDLS and CDR2 YYNGEE. The ends were cut back, 3 bases at V and 2 bases at J, with 14 bases in the middle. CDR3 residues: CASSDPGLRQETQYF. The CDR3 coding sequence is TGTGCCAGCAGCGATCCGGGACTGAGACAAGAGACCCAGTACTTC.

The J gene is TRBJ2-7, the V gene TRBV14; 7 bases fit TRBD1. CDR1 SGHDN and CDR2 FVKESK come from the germline V gene. This CDR3 is 12 amino acids long. Trimming cost V 4 bases and J 6 bases; bases outside gene matches: 3. CDR3 sequence reads: CASSPHRGEQYF. CDR3 DNA sequence: TGTGCCAGCAGCCCCCACAGGGGCGAGCAGTACTTC.

This clonotype came up a few times. The chain uses TRBV10-3 and TRBJ2-5, with TRBD2 matching 7 bases. Trimming cost V 10 bases and J 5 bases; bases outside gene matches: 7. Germline V gives CDR1 ENHRY, CDR2 SYGVKD. The CDR3 totals 12 residues. The CDR3: CATRGESETQYF. Written as DNA, the CDR3 is TGTGCCACCCGGGGGGAAAGTGAGACCCAGTACTTC.

This chain uses TRBV7-9 with TRBJ2-5; the D gene is possibly TRBD2 (6 bases). Trimming took off 2 bases at V and 4 bases at J, with 11 bases between the two ends. Germline V lookup: CDR1 SEHNR, CDR2 FQNEAQ (reference sequence). The CDR3 covers 14 residues. The CDR3 nucleotides are TGTGCCAGCAGCTTAAATGCGGGGAGAGAGACCCAGTACTTC. Its protein product is CASSLNAGRETQYF.